The rows below give T cell receptor beta chains drawn from one sample of a study of cytomegalovirus exposure and HLA in healthy donors. Produced via immunoSEQ multiplex PCR; TCRdb's table is partial and in-frame only. The sample holds 120,000 or so clones, around two thirds seen once. Material for sequencing was PBMCs. The receptors were sampled from a woman aged 40 to 49 in good health and CMV-seropositive. The conserved cysteine and the conserved F or W are not part of the CDR3 here. The order of the fields is J gene, V gene, CDR3 protein.

TRBJ2-3	TRBV25-1	ASSGTFTSTDTQY
TRBJ2-7	TRBV10-2	ASSESMVGLIPYEQY
TRBJ1-1	TRBV9	ASSVGGYTEAF
TRBJ1-6	TRBV2	ASSDQGRNSPLH
TRBJ2-5	TRBV5-1	ASSLAGGGAGETQY
TRBJ2-3	TRBV15	ATSSSGLRTDTQY
TRBJ2-7	TRBV6-1	ATQKWTGTDYEQY
TRBJ1-1	TRBV4-3	ASSQEDRGATEAF
TRBJ2-1	TRBV29-1	SAEGGSASYNEQF
TRBJ2-1	TRBV27	ASSIQGAHNEQF
TRBJ2-7	TRBV7-6	ASSSGQRGEQY
TRBJ1-1	TRBV4-1	ASSPRDQNTEAF
TRBJ2-2	TRBV7-9	ASAPGTGVTGELF
TRBJ2-3	TRBV14	ASSQDLRDTQY
TRBJ1-1	TRBV6-1	ASSNIRRGSGEAF
TRBJ1-2	TRBV27	ASSLPRRGGRGYT
TRBJ2-1	TRBV7-2	ASSPGAWDYWF
TRBJ1-5	TRBV6-5	ASSWGEGQPQH
TRBJ1-1	TRBV7-2	ASSADRGQNTEAF
TRBJ2-2	TRBV7-2	ASSPQPQGTGELF
TRBJ1-1	TRBV28	ASSFVQGFFTEAF
TRBJ1-5	TRBV2	ASSLQGTEQPQH